This T cell receptor beta chain appears in the sequencing data of a study of T cells in Graves' hyperthyroidism and ophthalmopathy. About the research overall: Peripheral blood draws took place at initial diagnosis, ahead of any treatment.

Using RNA transcripts as the source, TCR beta CDR3 regions were amplified. A set of HTBI primers served as the primers for a first-round RT-PCR of the TCR CDR3. TCRdb processed the multiplex PCR reads anew with MiXCR; each CDR3 protein has one entry. The sample gives about 840,000 distinct CDR3 sequences, 38% of which show up once; around 9.3% is in the top ten. Germline CDR1 SGHTA, CDR2 FQGNSA. This CDR3 has 15 residues. Trimming shortened V by 2 bases and J by 5 bases, and 13 bases separated the two germline ends. The sequence derives from a man between 18 and 35 years old with Graves' hyperthyroidism. The chain has TRBV7-2 and TRBJ1-5; D gene ambiguous. Input material: blood. The CDR3 here is CASSLYAGGDQPQHF. The CDR3 region has the DNA TGTGCCAGCAGCTTATACGCGGGTGGCGATCAGCCCCAGCATTTT.